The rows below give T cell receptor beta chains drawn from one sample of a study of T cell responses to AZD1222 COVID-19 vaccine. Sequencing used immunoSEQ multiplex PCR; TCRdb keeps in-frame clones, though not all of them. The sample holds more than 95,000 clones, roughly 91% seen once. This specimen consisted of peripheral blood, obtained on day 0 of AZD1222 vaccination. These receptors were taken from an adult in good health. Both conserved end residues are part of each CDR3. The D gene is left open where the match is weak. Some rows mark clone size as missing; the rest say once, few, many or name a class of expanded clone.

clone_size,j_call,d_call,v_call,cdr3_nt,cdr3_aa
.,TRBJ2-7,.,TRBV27,TGTGCCAGCAGTCCCCTGGGGTATCTGCACGAGCAGTACTTC,CASSPLGYLHEQYF
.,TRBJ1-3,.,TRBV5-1,TGCGCCAGCAGCTTGGCCCCCGGCAGCCTCGACGCCGGAAACACCATATATTTT,CASSLAPGSLDAGNTIYF
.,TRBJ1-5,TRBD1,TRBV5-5,TGTGCCAGCAGCCAGGGGACAGGGCCCAATCAGCCCCAGCATTTT,CASSQGTGPNQPQHF
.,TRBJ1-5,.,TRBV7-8,TGTGCCAGTAAGACATCGGGAGAGCCCCAGCATTTT,CASKTSGEPQHF
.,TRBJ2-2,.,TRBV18,TGTGCCAGCTCACCATCCCCGGGGGCGGACACCGGGGAGCTGTTTTTT,CASSPSPGADTGELFF
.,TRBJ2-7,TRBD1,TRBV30,TGTGCCTGGAGTGTACGTGGGACAGGGGGGCGCGAGCAGTACTTC,CAWSVRGTGGREQYF
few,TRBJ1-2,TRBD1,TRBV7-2,TGTGCCAGCAGCTTAGAAGTGACAGGGGCTCGGGGCTACACCTTC,CASSLEVTGARGYTF
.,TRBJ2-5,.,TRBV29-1,TGCAGCGTTGAAGCAGTGTACCAAGAGACCCAGTACTTC,CSVEAVYQETQYF
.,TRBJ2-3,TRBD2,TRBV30,TGTGCCTGGAGTGGGGGACTAGCGATCCCAGATACGCAGTATTTT,CAWSGGLAIPDTQYF
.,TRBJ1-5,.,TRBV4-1,TGCGCCAGCAGCCAAGGCCTGAGTAGCAATCAGCCCCAGCATTTT,CASSQGLSSNQPQHF
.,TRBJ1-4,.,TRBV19,TGTGCCAGTACCCCACAAGGCCGGATTGAAAAACTGTTTTTT,CASTPQGRIEKLFF
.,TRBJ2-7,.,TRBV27,TGTGCCAGCAGTTTAGTGCTGGGGGGCTCCTACGAGCAGTACTTC,CASSLVLGGSYEQYF
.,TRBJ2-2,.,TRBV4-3,TGCGCCAGCAGCTCCCTCGTGTCAGCCGGGGAGCTGTTTTTT,CASSSLVSAGELFF
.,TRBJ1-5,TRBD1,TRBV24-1,TGTGCCACCAGTGATCCGCTCCGTTGGACAGGGCATCAGCCCCAGCATTTT,CATSDPLRWTGHQPQHF
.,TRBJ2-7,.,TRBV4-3,TGCGCCAGCAGCCAACCCCGCGGCGTACCCGAGCAGTACTTC,CASSQPRGVPEQYF
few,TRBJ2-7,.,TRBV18,TGTGCCAGCTCACAGGCATTGAGGGACTACGAGCAGTACTTC,CASSQALRDYEQYF
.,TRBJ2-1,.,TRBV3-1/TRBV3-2,TGTGCCAGCAGCCTCTCGCCGGGGATCGGAGGCTGGGAGCAGTTCTTC,CASSLSPGIGGWEQFF
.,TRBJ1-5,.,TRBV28,TGTGCCAGCAGTAGTCGCAGGGGATTAAGCAATCAGCCCCAGCATTTT,CASSSRRGLSNQPQHF
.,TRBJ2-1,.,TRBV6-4,TGTGCCAGCAGTGTCAGGGTCCTTCCTTCCGAGCAGTTCTTC,CASSVRVLPSEQFF
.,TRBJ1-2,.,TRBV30,TGTGCCTGGAGTGCCGAACGGGGGCTGAGCGACACCTTC,CAWSAERGLSDTF
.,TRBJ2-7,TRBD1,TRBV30,TGTGCCTGGTCCCCGACAGGGCTGGATGAGCAGTACTTC,CAWSPTGLDEQYF
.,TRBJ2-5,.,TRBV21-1,TGTGCCAGCAGCACCGTCAGAGGGGACCGAATCAGAGCGGGGGGCAGCGGGCAAGAGACCCAGTACTTC,CASSTVRGDRIRAGGSGQETQYF
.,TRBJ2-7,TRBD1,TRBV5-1,TGCGCCAGCAGCTTTATGACAGGGGCCTACGAGCAGTACTTC,CASSFMTGAYEQYF
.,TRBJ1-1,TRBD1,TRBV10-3,TGTGCCATCAACCCGGACAGGGGGCAGAACACTGAAGCTTTCTTT,CAINPDRGQNTEAFF
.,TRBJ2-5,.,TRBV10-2,TGCGCCAGCTCCGGCAACCAAGAGACCCAGTACTTC,CASSGNQETQYF
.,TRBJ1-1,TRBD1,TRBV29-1,TGCAGCGTGGCTCCGGGACAGCGTGAAGCTTTCTTT,CSVAPGQREAFF
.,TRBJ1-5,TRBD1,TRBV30,TGTGCCTGGGAACAGGGGGCGGGACAGCCCCAGCATTTT,CAWEQGAGQPQHF